One and the same sample provided the 30 T cell receptor beta chains below, sequenced in a study of T cell repertoires in cytomegalovirus infection. Their cognate antigens are unknown. TCRdb reprocessed the reads with MiXCR, giving one entry per CDR3 protein. The sample has approximately 990,000 distinct CDR3 sequences; roughly 31% are singletons. Here the sequenced sample was cultured CD8+ T cells from PBMCs, taken from culture after CMV antigen stimulation. The receptor set was obtained from a human donor in good health (CMV status not recorded). Some clones in this sample may be carry-over from other donors' samples.

This clonotype came up a few times. The chain uses TRBV7-2 and TRBJ2-3, with 11 bases aligning to TRBD2. This CDR3 spans 18 amino acids. Losses at the gene ends were 3 bases for V and 3 bases for J; bases not matched to a gene: 11. Germline V gene lookup returns CDR1 SGHTA and CDR2 FQGNSA. CDR3 in amino acids: CASSFALAGGPGTDTQYF. CDR3 nucleotides: TGTGCCAGCAGCTTCGCTCTAGCGGGGGGCCCGGGGACAGATACGCAGTATTTT.

This clonotype showed up just a few times. The chain couples TRBV7-8 to TRBJ1-5; D is unresolved. The V and J ends lost 1 base and 5 bases respectively, with 12 bases between them. The germline V gene encodes CDR1 SGHVS and CDR2 FQNEAQ. This CDR3 contains 15 residues. The CDR3 DNA reads TGTGCCAGCAGCTTAGGGACGGGCCTGTATCAGCCCCAGCATTTT. Protein product: CASSLGTGLYQPQHF.

This clonotype has ten or more counts. The V gene is TRBV6-1, the J gene TRBJ1-2; D is unresolved. Germline V gene sequence: CDR1 MNHNS, CDR2 SASEGT. There are 15 residues in the CDR3. V lost 1 base to trimming and J lost 0 bases, with 9 bases between them. This CDR3 reads CASSEERQANYGYTF. The CDR3 nucleotides are TGTGCCAGCAGTGAAGAACGCCAGGCTAACTATGGCTACACCTTC.

The genes are TRBV19 and TRBJ2-3, with D possibly called TRBD1 or TRBD2 (6 bases each). The V gene's germline CDR1 is LNHDA and CDR2 SQIVND (reference sequence). The V gene lost 7 bases and the J gene lost 0 bases, with 17 bases spanning the gap. This CDR3 spans 16 amino acids. CDR3 sequence: CASTARQGTSTDTQYF. In DNA form, the CDR3 reads TGTGCCAGTACCGCCCGGCAGGGGACTAGCACAGATACGCAGTATTTT.

This clonotype was seen a handful of times. The chain links TRBV6-2 or TRBV6-3 to TRBJ2-7; no definite D call. Between the trimmed V and J ends, which lost 2 bases and 3 bases, there was a span of 5 bases. This CDR3 has 12 amino acids. Per germline, CDR1 MNHEY and CDR2 SVGEGT. CDR3 DNA: TGTGCCAGCAGTTACGTCGGCTACGAGCAGTACGTC. Its protein product is CASSYVGYEQYV.

With regard to this clonotype: At one of its ends the junction is not consistent with the germline gene, which may arise from a read error. The J gene is TRBJ1-1, the V gene TRBV12-3 or TRBV12-4, with a weak D call TRBD1 (6 bases). CDR3 length equals 14 residues. CDR3 bases: TGTGCCAGCAGGGGTTCGGGGGGGGACACTGTAGCTTTCTTT. This encodes CASRGSGGDTVAFF.

The gene calls are TRBV6-2 or TRBV6-3 and TRBJ2-7; tentatively, D is TRBD1 (6 bases). CDR1 is MNHEY, CDR2 SVGEGT, per germline. With 6 bases removed from V and 5 bases from J, the gap between germline ends came to 14 bases. The CDR3 length is 13 residues. CDR3 sequence reads: CASSDRPRDEQYV. Here the CDR3 DNA reads TGTGCCAGCAGCGACAGGCCGCGGGACGAGCAGTACGTC.

This sequence joins TRBV20-1 and TRBJ1-1; 7 nucleotides align to TRBD1. CDR1 DFQATT and CDR2 SNEGSKA come from the germline V gene (reference sequence). The trim removed 3 bases at V and 0 bases at J, leaving 7 bases unmatched. The CDR3 extends over 15 amino acids. Written as DNA, the CDR3 is TGCAGTGCTAGTGGAACAGGGGCCTTGAACACTGAAGCTTTCTTT. It codes for CSASGTGALNTEAFF.

This clonotype was seen more than once but under ten times. The junction departs from the called germline gene at one end, perhaps through a read error. This chain joins TRBV29-1 and TRBJ2-1; D gene ambiguous. This CDR3 contains 12 residues. From germline, CDR1 is SQVTM and CDR2 ANQGSEA. CDR3 protein: CSVEDGNNEQFF. The CDR3, as DNA: TGCAGCGTCGAAGACGGTAACAATGAGCAGTTCTTC.

This clonotype was recorded a few times. The chain is built from TRBV7-9 and TRBJ2-7; TRBD1 aligns across 7 bases. Germline lookup yields CDR1 SEHNR and CDR2 FQNEAQ (reference sequence). V shed 5 bases, J shed 3 bases, and the junction held 19 bases outside the gene matches. The CDR3 extends over 18 amino acids. The CDR3 is CASSPLQGKQEDLYEQYV. CDR3 coding DNA: TGTGCCAGCAGCCCCTTACAGGGGAAACAAGAGGATCTCTACGAGCAGTACGTC.

V and J are TRBV7-9 and TRBJ1-1; maybe TRBD1 (5 bases). CDR1 and CDR2 from the germline V gene are SEHNR and FQNEAQ (reference sequence). This CDR3 is 17 amino acids long. Trimming took off 5 bases at V and 0 bases at J, with 19 bases between the two ends. CDR3 DNA: TGTGCCAGCAGCCGTCGAGGTGGGGGTGTTATGAACACTGAAGCTTTCTTT. Its protein product is CASSRRGGGVMNTEAFF.

The chain combines TRBV5-6 with TRBJ2-3, with a tentative D call TRBD1 (5 bases). Trimming took 4 bases from V and 6 from J, leaving 15 bases between them. Germline lookup yields CDR1 SGHDT and CDR2 YYEEEE. The CDR3 contains 14 residues. CDR3 loop: CASSKARGADTQYF. The CDR3 coding sequence is TGTGCCAGCAGCAAGGCAAGGGGCGCTGATACGCAGTATTTT.

This clonotype has more than one count but fewer than ten. The gene calls are TRBV6-1 and TRBJ2-2; either TRBD1 or TRBD2 may fit D (5 bases each). Germline CDR1 is MNHNS and CDR2 is SASEGT. CDR3 length: 17 amino acids. V lost 3 bases and J 4 bases, leaving 18 bases between the germline ends. CDR3 amino acids: CASSEIWVGEGTGELFF. Here the CDR3 DNA reads TGTGCCAGCAGTGAGATATGGGTGGGGGAAGGCACCGGGGAGCTGTTTTTT.

Here the CDR3 DNA reads TGTGCCATCACCGGACTAGCGGGGGATACCGGGGAGCTGTTTTTT. It encodes CAITGLAGDTGELFF. The rearrangement uses TRBV10-3 and TRBJ2-2; 13 nucleotides align to TRBD2. V was clipped by 7 bases and J by 5 bases; unmatched bases: 4. Germline lookup yields CDR1 ENHRY and CDR2 SYGVKD. There are 15 residues in the CDR3.

This clonotype has ten or more counts. V is TRBV7-2 and J is TRBJ1-5; possible D gene TRBD1, 6 bases. V was clipped by 4 bases and J by 7 bases, with 14 bases between them. This CDR3 contains 14 residues. In germline, CDR1 is SGHTA, CDR2 FQGNSA. In DNA, the CDR3 is TGTGCCAGCAGCTATACAGGGCGAGAGCAGCCCCAGCATTTT. This translates into CASSYTGREQPQHF.

This chain joins TRBV4-1 and TRBJ2-7; no definite D call. The CDR3 consists of 14 residues. From germline, CDR1 is MGHRA and CDR2 YSYEKL. V was trimmed by 1 base and J by 4 bases, leaving 11 bases between them. CDR3 nucleotides: TGCGCCAGCAGCCAAGTAGAGGTCATGTACGAGCAGTACTTC. This encodes CASSQVEVMYEQYF.

There are a few counts of this clonotype. This rearrangement joins TRBV7-9 to TRBJ2-3; tentative D call: TRBD2 (7 bases). The CDR3 covers 18 residues. In germline, CDR1 is SEHNR, CDR2 FQNEAQ (reference sequence). V lost 4 bases, J lost 1 base, and 21 bases lay in between. The CDR3 nucleotides read TGTGCCAGCAGCTCCCCCCCCTTGGGGGCGGGGGGCACAGATACGCAGTATTTT. Residues: CASSSPPLGAGGTDTQYF.

The CDR3 DNA is TGTGCCAGCAGTTTTACATTCATAACAAATGAGCAGTTCTTC. Translating gives CASSFTFITNEQFF. V is TRBV12-3 or TRBV12-4 and J is TRBJ2-1; D uncertain. V lost 3 bases to trimming and J lost 7 bases, with 13 bases between them. The CDR3 sequence is 14 residues long.

This clonotype was counted a few times. The J gene is TRBJ1-1, the V gene TRBV27; TRBD1 is a possible D gene (6 bases). Between the trimmed V and J ends, which lost 3 bases and 4 bases, there was a span of 12 bases. Looked up from germline, CDR1 is MNHEY and CDR2 is SMNVEV (reference sequence). The CDR3 runs to 14 residues. This chain's CDR3 is CASSLGRGATEAFF. The CDR3, as DNA: TGTGCCAGCAGTTTGGGTAGGGGGGCCACTGAAGCTTTCTTT.

There are a few counts of this clonotype. This sequence joins TRBV12-3 or TRBV12-4 and TRBJ2-5, with D hard to call. V was clipped by 5 bases and J by 5 bases, with 12 bases between them. The CDR3 spans 13 residues. The CDR3 DNA reads as TGTGCCAGCAGTCTTCGGGCGGTGGAGACCCAGTACTTC. Its protein is CASSLRAVETQYF.

This clonotype was detected many times. The V gene is TRBV25-1, the J gene TRBJ2-2, with TRBD2 as a possible D gene (6 bases). CDR3 length: 13 residues. Germline V gene lookup returns CDR1 MGHDK and CDR2 SYGVNS. The V and J ends lost 6 bases and 1 base respectively, with 6 bases between them. The CDR3 nucleotides read TGTGCCAGCAGGGAGGGGAACACCGGGGAGCTGTTTTTT. This gives the protein CASREGNTGELFF.

For this clonotype: Possible read error: a much larger clone is one base away. The rearrangement joins TRBV7-2 to TRBJ2-7; a weak D match, TRBD2 (5 bases). This CDR3 has 14 amino acids. The germline V gene encodes CDR1 SGHTA and CDR2 FQGNSA. The CDR3 region is CVSSLGLATYEQYF. In DNA, the CDR3 is TGTGTCAGCAGCTTAGGGCTAGCAACCTACGAGCAGTACTTC.

In its sample, this clonotype was seen a few times. The V gene is TRBV6-2 or TRBV6-3, the J gene TRBJ2-3; 8 bases match TRBD2. The V segment lost 5 bases and the J segment 4 bases; nucleotides outside the gene matches: 5. CDR3 length equals 14 residues. Germline lookup yields CDR1 MNHEY and CDR2 SVGEGT. As DNA, the CDR3 is TGTGCCAGCAGTGCCCCCGGGAGGGCAGATACGCAGTATTTT. It codes for CASSAPGRADTQYF.

In this sample, this clonotype turned up many times. CDR3 sequence reads: CASSDGMSNEQFF. In nucleotides, the CDR3 is TGTGCCAGCAGCGATGGGATGTCCAATGAGCAGTTCTTC. The gene calls are TRBV9 and TRBJ2-1; D gene uncertain. From germline, CDR1 is SGDLS and CDR2 YYNGEE. V lost 3 bases and J lost 6, with 10 bases in between. This CDR3 has 13 residues. The full variable domain, completed using reference TRBV9 and TRBJ2-1, is DSGVTQTPKHLITATGQRVTLRCSPRSGDLSVYWYQQSLDQGLQFLIQYYNGEERAKGNILERFSAQQFPDLHSELNLSSLELGDSALYFCASSDGMSNEQFFGPGTRLTVL.

CDR3 DNA sequence: TGTGCCAGCAGTTGGGGCGGCCTAGCCGGAATCTACGAGCAGTACTTC. Protein sequence: CASSWGGLAGIYEQYF. V usage is TRBV7-6 and J usage is TRBJ2-7, with D perhaps matching TRBD1 or TRBD2 (5 bases each). Per germline, CDR1 SGHVS and CDR2 FNYEAQ. The CDR3 is 16 residues long. Between the trimmed V and J ends, which lost 6 bases and 3 bases, there was a span of 21 bases.

At least ten counts were recorded for this clonotype. V is TRBV12-3 or TRBV12-4 and J is TRBJ1-1, with a tentative D call TRBD1 (6 bases). The CDR3 runs 17 residues. V lost 6 bases, J lost 2 bases, and 22 bases lay in between. In nucleotides, the CDR3 is TGTGCCAGCAGCATCCCATTAGGGGGGGCTGGAAACACTGAAGCTTTCTTT. Residues: CASSIPLGGAGNTEAFF.

CDR3 amino acids: CASTYRGPNTGELFF. In DNA, the CDR3 is TGTGCCAGCACCTACAGGGGGCCGAACACCGGGGAGCTGTTTTTT. J is TRBJ2-2 and V is TRBV6-2 or TRBV6-3; 9 bases line up with TRBD1. In germline, CDR1 is MNHEY, CDR2 SVGEGT. The CDR3 length is 15 residues. Trimming removed 7 bases from V and 0 bases from J; junction bases left unmatched: 3.

This clonotype has only a few counts. The rearrangement joins TRBV7-9 to TRBJ1-1; a weak D match, TRBD1 (6 bases). CDR3 size: 15 residues. Germline assignment: CDR1 SEHNR and CDR2 FQNEAQ (reference sequence). Trimming removed 2 bases at V and 0 bases at J, with 10 bases between. CDR3: CASSLLQGMNTEAFF. CDR3 coding DNA: TGTGCCAGCAGCTTATTACAGGGCATGAACACTGAAGCTTTCTTT.

This clonotype was seen a few times. The chain employs TRBV5-5 and TRBJ2-7, with 9 positions matching TRBD1. Germline V lookup: CDR1 SGHKS, CDR2 YYEKEE (reference sequence). After removal of 4 bases from V and 0 bases from J, the junction contained 5 bases not matched to a gene. The CDR3 is 15 residues long. CDR3 sequence reads: CASSRTGDLSYEQYF. As DNA, the CDR3 is TGTGCCAGCAGCCGGACAGGGGACCTCTCCTACGAGCAGTACTTC.

This rearrangement joins TRBV7-2 to TRBJ1-6; D is perhaps TRBD1 (6 bases). There are 17 residues in the CDR3. Germline V lookup: CDR1 SGHTA, CDR2 FQGNSA. V lost 1 base and J lost 3, with 13 bases in between. Here the CDR3 reads CASSLGTVLYYNSPLHF. The CDR3 DNA reads as TGTGCCAGCAGCTTAGGGACAGTTTTATACTATAATTCACCCCTCCACTTT.